This T cell receptor (beta chain) was sequenced during a study of blood T cell repertoires in COVID-19. For the study at large: Sites across the United States, Italy and Spain contributed samples from acute and convalescent COVID-19. T cells, B-cell-depleted T cells, or PBMCs provided the cDNA or gDNA that served as material.

Original methodology: For nucleated cells, counts were estimated from reference gene primer amplification. The protocol was immunoSEQ multiplex PCR, while the TCRdb copy is restricted to in-frame clones and leaves out a portion. V, J and clone size are taken as reported in that table, and D and trimming were inferred from the DNA itself. The data show fewer than 95,000 clones, around 88% seen once. This clonotype was obtained from a woman older than 75 with acute or convalescent COVID-19. Sequencing used peripheral blood.

The CDR3 spells CASSQRAGGYTF. Written as DNA, the CDR3 is TGTGCCAGCAGCCAGCGGGCTGGTGGCTACACCTTC. This sequence joins TRBV3-1 (or the pseudogene TRBV3-2) and TRBJ1-2; the D is unclear. V was pared by 3 bases and J by 7 bases, with 9 bases between. CDR3 length equals 12 residues. The germline CDR1 and CDR2 sequences are LGHDT and YNNKEL (reference sequence).